These 20 T cell receptor beta chains were sequenced from one sample in a study of cytomegalovirus exposure and HLA in healthy donors. The PCR made use of 60 Vbeta and 13 Jbeta primers. Some clones are missing from TCRdb's copy, which holds only in-frame ones; the method was immunoSEQ multiplex PCR. The sample gives 95,000 or so clones, approximately 80% of which show up once; over 4% is in the top ten. Sequencing used PBMCs. The receptors stem from a woman in her sixties or seventies in good health and CMV-seropositive.

The V gene is TRBV5-1, the J gene TRBJ2-5, with a weak D call TRBD2 (6 bases). Trimming removed 2 bases from V and 1 base from J, with 9 bases in between. The germline gives CDR1 SGHRS, CDR2 YFSETQ. This CDR3 is 14 amino acids long. The CDR3 reads CASSFGGPQETQYF. Here the CDR3 DNA reads TGCGCCAGCAGCTTCGGGGGACCCCAAGAGACCCAGTACTTC.

V gene TRBV19 combines with J gene TRBJ1-2, with D tentatively TRBD1 (5 bases). Germline V gene lookup returns CDR1 LNHDA and CDR2 SQIVND (reference sequence). The length of the CDR3 is 13 residues. V lost 4 bases and J lost 7, with 13 bases in between. CDR3 in DNA: TGTGCCAGTAGTAGAGCAGGGAAGTCTGGCTACACCTTC. Translated, it gives CASSRAGKSGYTF.

The J gene is TRBJ1-5, the V gene TRBV5-1; 12 bases agree with TRBD1. The germline V gene has CDR1 SGHRS and CDR2 YFSETQ. V dropped 2 bases and J dropped 0; count of bases not matched to a gene: 6. The CDR3 consists of 18 residues. CDR3 coding DNA: TGCGCCAGCAGCTTCACCGGGACAGGGGGCTTTAGCAATCAGCCCCAGCATTTT. It specifies CASSFTGTGGFSNQPQHF.

The chain carries TRBV11-3 and TRBJ2-7; TRBD1 agrees at 9 bases. Trimming took 5 bases from V and 2 from J; bases not matched to a gene: 4. The CDR3 runs 14 residues. CDR1 and CDR2 (germline): SGHNT, YENEEA. Written as DNA, the CDR3 is TGTGCCAGCAGCCTGACAGGGGGGGCCTACGAGCAGTACTTC. It specifies CASSLTGGAYEQYF.

The gene calls are TRBV15 and TRBJ2-7; D call uncertain. This CDR3 contains 13 residues. V dropped 0 bases and J dropped 4 bases, with 7 bases sitting between them. Germline V gene lookup returns CDR1 LNHNV and CDR2 YYDKDF (reference sequence). CDR3 residues: CATSRESSYEQYF. In DNA form, the CDR3 reads TGTGCCACCAGCAGAGAATCCAGTTACGAGCAGTACTTC.

The chain couples TRBV5-8 to TRBJ2-1; 11 bases are a match to TRBD2. CDR3 size: 15 residues. The V segment lost 4 bases and the J segment 10 bases; nucleotides outside the gene matches: 10. Germline values: CDR1 SGHTS, CDR2 YDEGEE. The CDR3 here is CASSGLAGGLGEQFF. CDR3 coding DNA: TGTGCCAGCAGCGGTCTAGCGGGAGGACTTGGGGAGCAGTTCTTC.

This clone has only a few counts. Written as DNA, the CDR3 is TGTGCCAGCAGGTGGGGGGAAAGACAGGGGATATCTGAAGCTTTCTTT. It is translated as CASRWGERQGISEAFF. The V and J genes are TRBV28 and TRBJ1-1; 8 nucleotides align to TRBD1. Germline assignment: CDR1 MDHEN and CDR2 SYDVKM. This CDR3 spans 16 amino acids. The V gene end was trimmed by 6 bases and the J gene end by 6 bases; junction bases not matched to a gene: 15.

The chain joins TRBV7-3 to TRBJ2-2; the D is unclear. Between the trimmed V and J ends, which lost 2 bases and 6 bases, there was a span of 16 bases. The CDR3 runs to 16 residues. Germline values: CDR1 SGHTA, CDR2 FQGTGA. The CDR3 coding sequence is TGTGCCAGCAGCTTAGCACTCCCATCCCAGGCCGGGGAGCTGTTTTTT. Translation: CASSLALPSQAGELFF.

The chain employs TRBV7-9 and TRBJ2-1; 12 nucleotides agree with TRBD2. Germline trimming cut 5 bases from V and 9 bases from J; bases unmatched to any gene: 8. The CDR3 has 15 amino acids. The germline CDR1 and CDR2 sequences are SEHNR and FQNEAQ (reference sequence). In DNA, the CDR3 is TGTGCCAGCAGCCCGCTAGCGGGAGGGCAGGGTGAGCAGTTCTTC. It encodes CASSPLAGGQGEQFF.

This rearrangement joins TRBV28 to TRBJ1-2; unclear D gene. The CDR3 loop spans 11 amino acids. Deletions cut 2 bases from V and 6 bases from J, with 4 bases between. Germline lookup yields CDR1 MDHEN and CDR2 SYDVKM. The CDR3 coding sequence is TGTGCCAGCAGTTTAGGAGATGGCTACACCTTC. As protein: CASSLGDGYTF.

This chain connects TRBV30 to TRBJ1-1; TRBD1 agrees at 7 bases. Germline V gives CDR1 GTSNPN, CDR2 SVGIG (reference sequence). The CDR3 is made up of 12 amino acids. V dropped 3 bases and J dropped 8; count of bases not matched to a gene: 6. The CDR3 reads CAWSPQGVEAFF. The CDR3 coding sequence is TGTGCCTGGAGCCCCCAGGGGGTAGAAGCTTTCTTT.

This chain joins TRBV18 and TRBJ2-2; D possibly corresponds to TRBD2 (5 bases). CDR1 is KGHSH and CDR2 is LQKENI in the germline V gene. The CDR3 consists of 16 residues. V lost 5 bases and J lost 0, with 13 bases in between. The CDR3 spells CASSSQRTSNTGELFF. The CDR3 nucleotides read TGTGCCAGCTCATCACAAAGGACTTCGAACACCGGGGAGCTGTTTTTT.

The rearrangement links TRBV5-1 to TRBJ1-1; D perhaps matches TRBD1 (5 bases). Per germline, CDR1 SGHRS and CDR2 YFSETQ. CDR3 size: 14 residues. V was trimmed by 0 bases and J by 6 bases, leaving 12 bases between them. The CDR3 spells CASSLGARDAEAFF. The CDR3 DNA sequence: TGCGCCAGCAGCTTGGGGGCGCGGGACGCTGAAGCTTTCTTT.

V and J are TRBV7-2 and TRBJ1-4; 9 nucleotides match TRBD1. The germline CDR1 and CDR2 sequences are SGHTA and FQGNSA. V dropped 4 bases and J dropped 8; count of bases not matched to a gene: 5. This CDR3 has 14 residues. This chain's CDR3 is CASSSDRGGEKLFF. CDR3 bases: TGTGCCAGCAGCTCGGACAGGGGCGGCGAAAAACTGTTTTTT.

The table lists this clone with a count of one. The chain has TRBV28 and TRBJ2-5; 8 positions agree with TRBD1. The DNA end lines up better with TRBJ2-7; the J call may be wrong. This CDR3 is 14 amino acids long. Germline values: CDR1 MDHEN, CDR2 SYDVKM. The CDR3 reads CASSLLDRDYEQYF. The CDR3 DNA follows: TGTGCCAGCAGTTTATTGGACAGGGACTACGAGCAGTACTTC.

V is TRBV5-1 and J is TRBJ2-7, with a tentative D call TRBD1 (6 bases). V lost 1 base and J 2 bases, leaving 10 bases between the germline ends. This CDR3 is built from 14 residues. Germline V gene sequence: CDR1 SGHRS, CDR2 YFSETQ. CDR3 coding DNA: TGCGCCAGCAGCTTGACAGGGCGAGCCTACGAGCAGTACTTC. Its translation: CASSLTGRAYEQYF. The complete variable domain, with remaining parts taken from reference TRBV5-1 and TRBJ2-7, reads KAGVTQTPRYLIKTRGQQVTLSCSPISGHRSVSWYQQTPGQGLQFLFEYFSETQRNKGNFPGRFSGRQFSNSRSEMNVSTLELGDSALYLCASSLTGRAYEQYFGPGTRLTVT.

V usage is TRBV7-9 and J usage is TRBJ2-1; 11 bases agree with TRBD2. Trimming removed 1 base from V and 8 bases from J; junction bases left unmatched: 7. Germline V CDR1 and CDR2: SEHNR, FQNEAQ (reference sequence). The CDR3 sequence is 16 residues long. This CDR3 reads CASSLGGSGRAYEQFF. CDR3 sequence (DNA): TGTGCCAGCAGCTTAGGGGGTAGCGGGAGGGCCTATGAGCAGTTCTTC.

The chain has TRBV15 and TRBJ2-5, with D possibly being TRBD2 (5 bases). Trimming pared 1 base from V and 5 bases from J, leaving 17 bases between. CDR3 length: 16 amino acids. Germline loops: CDR1 LNHNV, CDR2 YYDKDF (reference sequence). The CDR3 nucleotides are TGTGCCACCAGCAGAGGGTTACATAGCGTCCAGGAGACCCAGTACTTC. This gives the protein CATSRGLHSVQETQYF.

A word on this clone: One end of the junction fails to match germline, which may point to a read error. The V gene is TRBV9, the J gene TRBJ2-6; 8 nucleotides align to TRBD2. The CDR3 has 16 residues. Germline CDR1 reads SGDLS; CDR2 reads YYNGEE. CDR3 nucleotide sequence: TGCCGGCCGTGGGGACTAGGAGCACCTGGGGCCAACGTCCTGACTTTC. Translated: CRPWGLGAPGANVLTF. Based on the CDR3 plus reference TRBV9 and TRBJ2-6, the full variable domain is DSGVTQTPKHLITATGQRVTLRCSPRSGDLSVYWYQQSLDQGLQFLIQYYNGEERAKGNILERFSAQQFPDLHSELNLSSLELGDSALYFCRPWGLGAPGANVLTFGAGSRLTVL.

The chain carries TRBV6-1 and TRBJ2-7, with TRBD1 matching 10 bases. The CDR3 covers 14 residues. In germline, CDR1 is MNHNS, CDR2 SASEGT. V lost 7 bases to trimming and J lost 0 bases; unmatched junction nucleotides: 3. Written as DNA, the CDR3 is TGTGCCAGCACCCGGGACAGGGGCTCCTACGAGCAGTACTTC. It codes for CASTRDRGSYEQYF.